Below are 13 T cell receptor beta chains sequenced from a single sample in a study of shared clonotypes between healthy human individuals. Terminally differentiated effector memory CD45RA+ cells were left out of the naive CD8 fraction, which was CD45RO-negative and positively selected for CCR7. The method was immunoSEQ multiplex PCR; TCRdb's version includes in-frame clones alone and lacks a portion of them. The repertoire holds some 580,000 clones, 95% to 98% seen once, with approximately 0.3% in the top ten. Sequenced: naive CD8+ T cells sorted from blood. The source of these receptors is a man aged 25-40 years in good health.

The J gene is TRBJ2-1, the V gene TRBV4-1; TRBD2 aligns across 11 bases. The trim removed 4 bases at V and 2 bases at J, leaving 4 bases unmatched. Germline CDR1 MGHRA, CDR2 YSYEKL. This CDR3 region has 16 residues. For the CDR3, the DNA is TGCGCCAGCAGCCCCCCGACTAGCGGGGCCTACAATGAGCAGTTCTTC. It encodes CASSPPTSGAYNEQFF.

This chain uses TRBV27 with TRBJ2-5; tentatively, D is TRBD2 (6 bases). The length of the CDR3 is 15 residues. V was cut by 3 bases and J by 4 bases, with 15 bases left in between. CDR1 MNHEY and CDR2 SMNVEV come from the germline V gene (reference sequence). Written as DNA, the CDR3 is TGTGCCAGCAGTTTCTTAGCGGAAAAGGGAGAGACCCAGTACTTC. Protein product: CASSFLAEKGETQYF.

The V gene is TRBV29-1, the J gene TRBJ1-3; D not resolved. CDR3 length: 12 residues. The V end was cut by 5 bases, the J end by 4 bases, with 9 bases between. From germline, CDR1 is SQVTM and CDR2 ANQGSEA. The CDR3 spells CSVLTGGNTIYF. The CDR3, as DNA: TGCAGCGTTTTAACGGGGGGAAACACCATATATTTT.

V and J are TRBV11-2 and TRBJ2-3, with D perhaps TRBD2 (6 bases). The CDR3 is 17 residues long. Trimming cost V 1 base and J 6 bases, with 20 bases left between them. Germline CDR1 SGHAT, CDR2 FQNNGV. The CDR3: CASSLARLAGTLDTQYF. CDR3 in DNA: TGTGCCAGCAGCTTAGCCCGACTTGCTGGGACTCTTGATACGCAGTATTTT.

Here the CDR3 DNA reads TGCGCCAGCAGCCTTCGGGAATCTACTAGCGGGATGGATGAGCAGTACTTC. Its protein product is CASSLRESTSGMDEQYF. The V gene is TRBV5-1, the J gene TRBJ2-7, with 10 bases identical to TRBD2. The CDR3 loop spans 17 amino acids. Germline CDR1 and CDR2: SGHRS and YFSETQ. J lost 7 bases, V lost 4 bases, and 17 bases had no gene match.

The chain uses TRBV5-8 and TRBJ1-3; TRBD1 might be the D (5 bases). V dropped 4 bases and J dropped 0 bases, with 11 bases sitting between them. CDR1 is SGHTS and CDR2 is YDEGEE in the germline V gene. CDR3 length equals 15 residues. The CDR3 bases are TGTGCCAGCAGCCTAGACAGATCCTCTGGAAACACCATATATTTT. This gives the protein CASSLDRSSGNTIYF.

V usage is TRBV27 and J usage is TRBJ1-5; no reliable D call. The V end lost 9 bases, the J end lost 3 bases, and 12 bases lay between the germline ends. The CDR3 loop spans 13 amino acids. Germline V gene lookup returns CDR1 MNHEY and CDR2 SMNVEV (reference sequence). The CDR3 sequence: CARGVRDNQPQHF. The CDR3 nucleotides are TGTGCCAGAGGAGTGCGGGACAATCAGCCCCAGCATTTT.

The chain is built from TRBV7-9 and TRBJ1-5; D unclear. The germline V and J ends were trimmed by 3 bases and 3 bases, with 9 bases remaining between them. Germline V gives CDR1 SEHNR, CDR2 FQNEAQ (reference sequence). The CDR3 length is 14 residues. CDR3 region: CASSFGGDNQPQHF. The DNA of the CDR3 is TGTGCCAGCAGCTTTGGCGGGGACAATCAGCCCCAGCATTTT.

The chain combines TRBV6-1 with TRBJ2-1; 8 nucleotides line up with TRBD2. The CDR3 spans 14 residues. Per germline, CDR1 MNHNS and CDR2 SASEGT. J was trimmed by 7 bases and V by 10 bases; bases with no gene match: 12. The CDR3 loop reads CATRSAGGANEQFF. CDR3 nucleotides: TGTGCCACCCGTTCCGCGGGAGGAGCTAATGAGCAGTTCTTC.

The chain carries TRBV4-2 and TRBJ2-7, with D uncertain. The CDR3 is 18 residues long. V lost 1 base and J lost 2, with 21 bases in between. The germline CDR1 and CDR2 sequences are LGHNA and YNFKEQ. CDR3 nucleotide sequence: TGTGCCAGCAGCCAAGCCCTATGGACGGGTGGTAGGGCCTACGAGCAGTACTTC. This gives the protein CASSQALWTGGRAYEQYF.

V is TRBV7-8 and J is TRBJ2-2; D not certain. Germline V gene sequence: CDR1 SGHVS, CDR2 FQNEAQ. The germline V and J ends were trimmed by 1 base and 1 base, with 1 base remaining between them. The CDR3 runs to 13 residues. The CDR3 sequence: CASSLGNTGELFF. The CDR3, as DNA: TGTGCCAGCAGCTTAGGGAACACCGGGGAGCTGTTTTTT.

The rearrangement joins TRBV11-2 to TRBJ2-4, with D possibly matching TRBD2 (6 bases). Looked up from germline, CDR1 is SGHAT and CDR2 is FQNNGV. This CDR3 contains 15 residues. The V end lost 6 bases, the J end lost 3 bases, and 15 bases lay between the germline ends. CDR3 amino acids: CASRRGAGYKNIQYF. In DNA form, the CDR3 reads TGTGCCAGCAGGCGAGGGGCGGGGTACAAAAACATTCAGTACTTC.

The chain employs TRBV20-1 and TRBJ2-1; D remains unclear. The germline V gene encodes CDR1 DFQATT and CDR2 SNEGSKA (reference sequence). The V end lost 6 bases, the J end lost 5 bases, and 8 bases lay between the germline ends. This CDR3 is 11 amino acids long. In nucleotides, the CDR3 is TGCAGTGCCGACACAAACAATGAGCAGTTCTTC. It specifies CSADTNNEQFF.